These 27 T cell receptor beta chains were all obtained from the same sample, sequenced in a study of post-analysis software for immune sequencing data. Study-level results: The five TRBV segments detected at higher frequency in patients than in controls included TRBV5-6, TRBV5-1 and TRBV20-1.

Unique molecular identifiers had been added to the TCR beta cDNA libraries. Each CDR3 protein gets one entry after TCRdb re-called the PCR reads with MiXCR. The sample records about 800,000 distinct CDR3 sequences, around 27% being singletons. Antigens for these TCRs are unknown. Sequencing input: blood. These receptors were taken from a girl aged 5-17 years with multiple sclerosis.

The CDR3 DNA follows: TGTGCCAGCAGTGGGCCATTCCGGAACACCGGGGAGCTGTTTTTT. Translation gives CASSGPFRNTGELFF. This rearrangement joins TRBV28 to TRBJ2-2; D is undetermined. The CDR3 has 15 residues. Trimming pared 5 bases from V and 1 base from J, leaving 11 bases between. Germline CDR1 MDHEN, CDR2 SYDVKM.

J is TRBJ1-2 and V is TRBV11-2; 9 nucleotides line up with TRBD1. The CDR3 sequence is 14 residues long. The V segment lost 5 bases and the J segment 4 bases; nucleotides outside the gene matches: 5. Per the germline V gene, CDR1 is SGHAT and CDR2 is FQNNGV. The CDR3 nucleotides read TGTGCCAGCAGCGACCACAGGGGGCTCTATGGCTACACCTTC. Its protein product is CASSDHRGLYGYTF.

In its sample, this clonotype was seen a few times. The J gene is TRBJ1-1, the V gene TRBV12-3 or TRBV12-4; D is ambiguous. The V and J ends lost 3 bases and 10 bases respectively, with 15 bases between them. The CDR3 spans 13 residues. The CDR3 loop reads CASSFLRQRGAFF. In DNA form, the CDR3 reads TGTGCCAGCAGTTTCCTTAGACAACGGGGAGCTTTCTTT.

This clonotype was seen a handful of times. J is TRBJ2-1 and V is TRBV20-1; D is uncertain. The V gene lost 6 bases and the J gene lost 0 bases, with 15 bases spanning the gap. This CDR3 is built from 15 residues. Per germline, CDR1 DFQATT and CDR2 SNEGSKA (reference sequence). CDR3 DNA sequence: TGCAGTGCCCAACCGGGCGAGAGCTCCTACAATGAGCAGTTCTTC. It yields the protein CSAQPGESSYNEQFF.

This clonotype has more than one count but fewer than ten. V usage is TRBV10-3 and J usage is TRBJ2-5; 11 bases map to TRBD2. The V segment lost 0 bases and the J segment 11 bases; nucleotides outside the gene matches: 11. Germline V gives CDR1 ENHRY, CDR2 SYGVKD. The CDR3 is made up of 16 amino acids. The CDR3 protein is CAISESIASGRTEQYF. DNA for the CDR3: TGTGCCATCAGTGAGTCGATAGCTAGCGGGAGGACGGAGCAGTACTTC.

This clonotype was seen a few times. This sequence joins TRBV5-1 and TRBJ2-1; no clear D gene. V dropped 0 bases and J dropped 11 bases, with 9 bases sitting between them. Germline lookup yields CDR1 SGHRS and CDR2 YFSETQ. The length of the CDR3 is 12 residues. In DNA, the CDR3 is TGCGCCAGCAGCTTGGAAGCGCGGCAGCAGTTCTTC. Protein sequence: CASSLEARQQFF.

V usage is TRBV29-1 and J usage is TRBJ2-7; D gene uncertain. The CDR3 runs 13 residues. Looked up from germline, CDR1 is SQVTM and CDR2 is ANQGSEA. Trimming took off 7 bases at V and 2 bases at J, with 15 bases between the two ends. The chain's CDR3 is CSAGQGGAYEQYF. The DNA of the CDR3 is TGCAGCGCCGGCCAAGGTGGAGCCTACGAGCAGTACTTC.

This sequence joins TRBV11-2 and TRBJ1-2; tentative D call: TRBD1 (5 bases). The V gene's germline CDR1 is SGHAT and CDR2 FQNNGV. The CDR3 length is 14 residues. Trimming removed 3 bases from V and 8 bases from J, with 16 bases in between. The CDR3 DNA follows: TGTGCCAGCAGCTTTTCCCGGGGCGCTGGAGGCTACACCTTC. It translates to CASSFSRGAGGYTF.

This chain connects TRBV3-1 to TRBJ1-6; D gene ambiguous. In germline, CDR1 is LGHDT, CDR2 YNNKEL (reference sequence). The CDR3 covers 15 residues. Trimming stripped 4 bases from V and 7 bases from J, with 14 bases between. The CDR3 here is CASSLEGVNNSPLHF. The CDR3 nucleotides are TGTGCCAGCAGCCTCGAGGGTGTAAACAATTCACCCCTCCACTTT.

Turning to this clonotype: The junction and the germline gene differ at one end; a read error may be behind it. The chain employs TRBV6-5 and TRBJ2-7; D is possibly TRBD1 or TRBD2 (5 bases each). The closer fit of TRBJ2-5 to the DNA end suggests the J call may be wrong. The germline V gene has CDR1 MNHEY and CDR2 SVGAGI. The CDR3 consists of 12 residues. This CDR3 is CAGSSGTETQYF. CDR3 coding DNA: TGTGCCGGCAGTTCTGGGACGGAGACCCAGTACTTC.

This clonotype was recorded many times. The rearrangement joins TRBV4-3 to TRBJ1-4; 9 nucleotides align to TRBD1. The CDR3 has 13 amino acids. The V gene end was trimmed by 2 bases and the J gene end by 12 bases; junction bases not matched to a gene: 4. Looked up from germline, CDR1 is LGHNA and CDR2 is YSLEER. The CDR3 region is CASSQRDREELFF. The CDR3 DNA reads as TGCGCCAGCAGCCAACGGGACAGGGAAGAACTGTTTTTT.

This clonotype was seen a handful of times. The CDR3 DNA sequence: TGCGCCAGCAGCATATACGCTATCGGGACTACCCAAGAGACCCAGTACTTC. Its translation: CASSIYAIGTTQETQYF. The V call is TRBV5-1, the J call TRBJ2-5; the match to TRBD2 covers 7 bases. Germline V gives CDR1 SGHRS, CDR2 YFSETQ. The CDR3 sequence is 17 residues long. Trimming removed 4 bases from V and 1 base from J; junction bases left unmatched: 13.

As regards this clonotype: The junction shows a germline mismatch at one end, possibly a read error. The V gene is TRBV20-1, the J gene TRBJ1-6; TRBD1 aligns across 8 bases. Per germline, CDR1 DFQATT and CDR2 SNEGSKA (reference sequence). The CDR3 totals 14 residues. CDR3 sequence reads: CSARQGNMGSPPHF. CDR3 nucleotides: TGCAGTGCTCGACAGGGGAACATGGGTTCACCCCCCCACTTT.

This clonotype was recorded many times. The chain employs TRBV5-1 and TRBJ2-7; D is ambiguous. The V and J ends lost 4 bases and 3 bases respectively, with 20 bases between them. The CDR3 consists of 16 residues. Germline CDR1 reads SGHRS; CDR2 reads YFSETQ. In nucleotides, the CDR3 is TGCGCCAGCAGCCCCTGGAGTGCGAGTGAGAACTACGAGCAGTACTTC. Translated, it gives CASSPWSASENYEQYF.

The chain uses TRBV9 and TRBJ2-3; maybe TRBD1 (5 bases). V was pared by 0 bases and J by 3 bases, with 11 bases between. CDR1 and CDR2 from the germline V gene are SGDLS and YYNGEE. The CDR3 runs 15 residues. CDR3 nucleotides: TGTGCCAGCAGCGTAGCTACAGGTCGGACAGATACGCAGTATTTT. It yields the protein CASSVATGRTDTQYF.

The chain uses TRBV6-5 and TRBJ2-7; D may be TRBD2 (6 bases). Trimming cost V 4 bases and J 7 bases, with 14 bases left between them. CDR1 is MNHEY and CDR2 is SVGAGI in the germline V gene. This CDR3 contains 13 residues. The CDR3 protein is CASSSQYSGEQYF. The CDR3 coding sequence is TGTGCCAGCAGTTCCCAGTACAGCGGGGAGCAGTACTTC.

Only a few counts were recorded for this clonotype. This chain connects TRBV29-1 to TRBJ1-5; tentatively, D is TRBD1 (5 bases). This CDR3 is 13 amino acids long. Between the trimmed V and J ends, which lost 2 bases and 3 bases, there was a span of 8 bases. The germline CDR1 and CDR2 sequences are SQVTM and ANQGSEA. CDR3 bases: TGCAGCGTTGAAACAGGATTCAATCAGCCCCAGCATTTT. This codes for CSVETGFNQPQHF. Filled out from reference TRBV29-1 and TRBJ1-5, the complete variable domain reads SAVISQKPSRDICQRGTSLTIQCQVDSQVTMMFWYRQQPGQSLTLIATANQGSEATYESGFVIDKFPISRPNLTFSTLTVSNMSPEDSSIYLCSVETGFNQPQHFGDGTRLSIL.

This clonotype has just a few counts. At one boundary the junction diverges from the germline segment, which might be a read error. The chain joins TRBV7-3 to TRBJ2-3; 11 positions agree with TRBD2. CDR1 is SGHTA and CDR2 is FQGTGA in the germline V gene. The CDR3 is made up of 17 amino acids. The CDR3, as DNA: TGTACCAGCAGCTTAAATCCTAGCGGGGGGCCGGGAGATACGCAGTATTTT. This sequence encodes CTSSLNPSGGPGDTQYF.

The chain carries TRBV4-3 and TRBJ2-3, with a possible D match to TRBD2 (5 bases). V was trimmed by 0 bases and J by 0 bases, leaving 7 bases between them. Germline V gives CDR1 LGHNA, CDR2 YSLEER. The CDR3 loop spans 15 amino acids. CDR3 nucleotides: TGCGCCAGCAGCCAAGAGGGCGGGAGCACAGATACGCAGTATTTT. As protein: CASSQEGGSTDTQYF.

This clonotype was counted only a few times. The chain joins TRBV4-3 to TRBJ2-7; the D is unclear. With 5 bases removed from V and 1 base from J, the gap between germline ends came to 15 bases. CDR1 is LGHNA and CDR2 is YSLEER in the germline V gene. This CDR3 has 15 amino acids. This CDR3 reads CASSSEDGSSYEQYF. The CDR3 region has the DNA TGCGCCAGCAGCTCTGAGGACGGGTCTTCCTACGAGCAGTACTTC.

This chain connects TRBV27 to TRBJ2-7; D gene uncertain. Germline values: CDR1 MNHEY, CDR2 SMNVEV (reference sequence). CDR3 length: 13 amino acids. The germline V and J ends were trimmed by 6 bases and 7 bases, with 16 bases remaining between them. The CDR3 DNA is TGTGCCAGCAGCTACGGACGGCCTCGTGAGCAGTACTTC. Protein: CASSYGRPREQYF.

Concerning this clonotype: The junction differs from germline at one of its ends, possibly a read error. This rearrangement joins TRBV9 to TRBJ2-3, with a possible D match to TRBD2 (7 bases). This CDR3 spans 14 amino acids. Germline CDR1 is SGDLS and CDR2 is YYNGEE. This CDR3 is CTSSVDGGPDTQYF. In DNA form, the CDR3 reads TGTACCAGCAGCGTAGACGGGGGGCCAGATACGCAGTATTTT.

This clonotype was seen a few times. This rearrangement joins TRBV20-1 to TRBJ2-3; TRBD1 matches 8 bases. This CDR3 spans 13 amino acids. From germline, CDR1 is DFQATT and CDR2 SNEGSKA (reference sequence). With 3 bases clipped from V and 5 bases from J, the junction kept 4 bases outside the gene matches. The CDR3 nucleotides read TGCAGTGCTAGTACAGGGGGTGTAGATACGCAGTATTTT. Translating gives CSASTGGVDTQYF.

In DNA form, the CDR3 reads TGTGCCAGCAGTTTAGGACCCCCAGGAGCTTTCTTT. Translating gives CASSLGPPGAFF. The chain uses TRBV12-3 or TRBV12-4 and TRBJ1-1, with D hard to call. The CDR3 has 12 amino acids. The V end was cut by 1 base, the J end by 10 bases, with 10 bases between.

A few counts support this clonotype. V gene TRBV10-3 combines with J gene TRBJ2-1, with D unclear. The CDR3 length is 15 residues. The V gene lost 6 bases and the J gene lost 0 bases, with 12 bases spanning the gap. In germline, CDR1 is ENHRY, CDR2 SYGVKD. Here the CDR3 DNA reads TGTGCCATCAGCCTCGGAAGCTTCTCCTACAATGAGCAGTTCTTC. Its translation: CAISLGSFSYNEQFF.

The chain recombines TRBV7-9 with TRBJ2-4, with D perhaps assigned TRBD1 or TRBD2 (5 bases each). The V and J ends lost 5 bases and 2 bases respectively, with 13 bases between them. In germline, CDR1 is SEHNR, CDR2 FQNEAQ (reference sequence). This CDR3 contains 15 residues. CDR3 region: CASSTPGTSKNIQYF. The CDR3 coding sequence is TGTGCCAGCAGCACACCCGGGACGTCCAAAAACATTCAGTACTTC.

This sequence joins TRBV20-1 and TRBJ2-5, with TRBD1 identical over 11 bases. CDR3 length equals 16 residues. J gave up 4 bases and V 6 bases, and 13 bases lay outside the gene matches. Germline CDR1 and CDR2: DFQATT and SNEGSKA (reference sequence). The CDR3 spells CSADAPGTGGLETQYF. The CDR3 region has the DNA TGCAGTGCCGACGCGCCCGGGACAGGGGGATTAGAGACCCAGTACTTC.